A selection of T cell receptor beta chains follows, all from one sample in a study of blood T cell repertoires in COVID-19. Assay: immunoSEQ multiplex PCR; the TCRdb copy retains only in-frame clones and omits some. The table includes roughly 70,000 clones, 76% detected once. The sequencing input was peripheral blood. The receptors shown here come from a man between 60 and 75 years old with COVID-19, enrolled during active disease. The CDR3 runs from the conserved cysteine through the conserved F or W. D genes are given only for firm matches. Size tells how often a clone was seen (once, few, many) or the class of an expanded clone, and some rows leave it out.

CDR3nt: TGTGCCAGCAGCCAAGGCAGGGGGCAAACCTACGAGCAGTACTTC
CDR3aa: CASSQGRGQTYEQYF
abundance: -
d_gene: TRBD1
v_gene: TRBV5-4
j_gene: TRBJ2-7

CDR3nt: TGTGCCAGCAGCGCCCCAACGACAGGGTCCTACGAGCAGTACTTC
CDR3aa: CASSAPTTGSYEQYF
abundance: few
d_gene: TRBD1
v_gene: TRBV28
j_gene: TRBJ2-7

CDR3nt: TGTGCCAGCACCCCCCAGGGGGACAGGGGGGCCCAGTACTTC
CDR3aa: CASTPQGDRGAQYF
abundance: -
d_gene: TRBD1
v_gene: TRBV3-1/TRBV3-2
j_gene: TRBJ2-5

CDR3nt: TGTGCCAGCAGCTTGTATGAACTACGTTCCGAGCAGTACTTC
CDR3aa: CASSLYELRSEQYF
abundance: -
d_gene: -
v_gene: TRBV5-4
j_gene: TRBJ2-7

CDR3nt: TGCAGTGCTAGTAAGGGGCAGGGTTTCGGCGAGCAGTACTTC
CDR3aa: CSASKGQGFGEQYF
abundance: -
d_gene: -
v_gene: TRBV20-1
j_gene: TRBJ2-7

CDR3nt: TGTGCCAGCAGTGAAGTTGGTAGCGGGGGGTTTTCCCAGTACTTC
CDR3aa: CASSEVGSGGFSQYF
abundance: -
d_gene: TRBD2
v_gene: TRBV6-1
j_gene: TRBJ2-5

CDR3nt: TGTGCCAGCAGCTTCAAGCGAGCCGAAGAGACCCAGTACTTC
CDR3aa: CASSFKRAEETQYF
abundance: -
d_gene: -
v_gene: TRBV5-4
j_gene: TRBJ2-5

CDR3nt: TGCAGTGCTAGTCGTGGTGGGCAGGGGGCCCAGTACTTC
CDR3aa: CSASRGGQGAQYF
abundance: -
d_gene: TRBD1
v_gene: TRBV20-1
j_gene: TRBJ2-5

CDR3nt: TGTGCCTGGAAAGACAGGGCACTGAAGGAGCAGTACTTC
CDR3aa: CAWKDRALKEQYF
abundance: -
d_gene: TRBD1
v_gene: TRBV30
j_gene: TRBJ2-7

CDR3nt: TGCGCCAGCAGCTTGGTACAGGGAAGAAATGAGCAGTTCTTC
CDR3aa: CASSLVQGRNEQFF
abundance: -
d_gene: -
v_gene: TRBV5-1
j_gene: TRBJ2-1

CDR3nt: TGTGCCAGCAGCACACAGGGAAGGCCCAATTGGGGCTCACCCCTCCACTTT
CDR3aa: CASSTQGRPNWGSPLHF
abundance: -
d_gene: -
v_gene: TRBV5-5
j_gene: TRBJ1-6

CDR3nt: TGTGCCAGCAGTTTCTCCGGTGGGGCGGGAGAGCAGTACTTC
CDR3aa: CASSFSGGAGEQYF
abundance: -
d_gene: -
v_gene: TRBV6-6
j_gene: TRBJ2-7

CDR3nt: TGCGCCAGCAGTGAGAGGTGGTCTAGCGGGAGTAATGAGCAGTTCTTC
CDR3aa: CASSERWSSGSNEQFF
abundance: -
d_gene: TRBD2
v_gene: TRBV10-1
j_gene: TRBJ2-1